The 31 T cell receptor beta chains below come from one sample, sequenced in a study of blood T cell repertoires in COVID-19. Clones were sequenced by immunoSEQ multiplex PCR, and TCRdb holds only the in-frame ones, with some missing. In the table there are about 63,000 clones, about 87% of which are singletons. Sequencing was carried out using peripheral blood. The receptors here all came from a man aged 50-60 years with active COVID-19.

The chain is built from TRBV6-5 and TRBJ2-7; 12 bases fit TRBD2. This CDR3 has 14 residues. V lost 5 bases to trimming and J lost 4 bases; unmatched junction nucleotides: 3. The germline V gene encodes CDR1 MNHEY and CDR2 SVGAGI. The CDR3 loop reads CASSRLAGEYEQYF. The CDR3 DNA is TGTGCCAGCAGTAGACTAGCGGGAGAATACGAGCAGTACTTC.

The chain's CDR3 is CATYRGQGTEAFF. CDR3 nucleotides: TGTGCCACCTACAGGGGGCAAGGCACTGAAGCTTTCTTT. The chain recombines TRBV10-3 with TRBJ1-1; 9 nucleotides match TRBD1. CDR1 ENHRY and CDR2 SYGVKD come from the germline V gene. With 10 bases clipped from V and 4 bases from J, the junction kept 7 bases outside the gene matches. The CDR3 length is 13 residues.

This clone was counted a single time. This chain uses TRBV10-3 with TRBJ2-3; 9 nucleotides line up with TRBD2. The V and J ends lost 8 bases and 4 bases, in that order; junction bases with no gene match: 4. The CDR3 spans 13 residues. CDR1 is ENHRY, CDR2 SYGVKD, per germline. The CDR3 coding sequence is TGTGCCATCCAGCGGGAGGAAGCAGATACGCAGTATTTT. The encoded protein is CAIQREEADTQYF.

The rearrangement links TRBV6-4 to TRBJ2-5, with 8 nucleotides matching TRBD1. V shed 6 bases and J 2 bases; nucleotides not matched to a gene: 2. The CDR3 spans 13 residues. The V gene's germline CDR1 is MRHNA and CDR2 SNTAGT. CDR3 sequence reads: CASSQGAQETQYF. The CDR3 DNA reads TGTGCCAGCAGCCAGGGGGCTCAAGAGACCCAGTACTTC.

This clone came up a few times. The chain recombines TRBV6-6 with TRBJ2-6; a possible D gene is TRBD1 (6 bases). V was clipped by 5 bases and J by 0 bases, with 14 bases between them. CDR3 size: 17 residues. The germline gives CDR1 MNHNY, CDR2 SVGAGI (reference sequence). Here the CDR3 DNA reads TGTGCCAGCAGTCCGGGACACGGTGGCTCTGGGGCCAACGTCCTGACTTTC. Protein: CASSPGHGGSGANVLTF.

The V call is TRBV5-4, the J call TRBJ2-6; D is unclear. Deletions cut 1 base from V and 0 bases from J, with 8 bases between. Germline V lookup: CDR1 SGHNT, CDR2 YYREEE (reference sequence). CDR3 size: 16 residues. This CDR3 is CASSLRIDSGANVLTF. As DNA, the CDR3 is TGTGCCAGCAGCTTGAGAATAGACTCTGGGGCCAACGTCCTGACTTTC. Complete variable domain (other parts from reference TRBV5-4 and TRBJ2-6): ETGVTQSPTHLIKTRGQQVTLRCSSQSGHNTVSWYQQALGQGPQFIFQYYREEENGRGNFPPRFSGLQFPNYSSELNVNALELDDSALYLCASSLRIDSGANVLTFGAGSRLTVL.

This chain uses TRBV6-6 with TRBJ2-5; possibly TRBD2 for D (6 bases). This CDR3 is built from 14 residues. Germline V gene lookup returns CDR1 MNHNY and CDR2 SVGAGI (reference sequence). V lost 6 bases to trimming and J lost 4 bases, with 15 bases between them. The CDR3 region is CASSRMGGRETQYF. CDR3 DNA: TGTGCCAGCAGCCGGATGGGGGGTAGAGAGACCCAGTACTTC.

The chain employs TRBV28 and TRBJ2-2; TRBD1 is a possible D gene (5 bases). Germline CDR1 is MDHEN and CDR2 is SYDVKM. Trimming stripped 2 bases from V and 7 bases from J, with 17 bases between. This CDR3 comprises 16 residues. The DNA of the CDR3 is TGTGCCAGCAGTTTAAGGGGCAGGGTGTCTGACGGGGAGCTGTTTTTT. Translating gives CASSLRGRVSDGELFF.

This chain connects TRBV27 to TRBJ1-6, with D possibly being TRBD1 (6 bases). V lost 7 bases, J lost 0 bases, and 16 bases lay in between. Germline CDR1 reads MNHEY; CDR2 reads SMNVEV (reference sequence). The CDR3 is 17 amino acids. The DNA of the CDR3 is TGTGCCAGCAAGGGGGTTAAGGGTGGCTCCTATAATTCACCCCTCCACTTT. Translation gives CASKGVKGGSYNSPLHF.

V gene TRBV4-3 combines with J gene TRBJ1-4; tentatively, D is TRBD1 (6 bases). The CDR3 consists of 15 residues. V was shortened by 1 base and J by 8 bases, with 14 bases between the two germline ends. CDR1 and CDR2 from the germline V gene are LGHNA and YSLEER. The CDR3 DNA sequence: TGCGCCAGCAGCCAAGTAGACAGGCGAGACGAAAAACTGTTTTTT. Translated: CASSQVDRRDEKLFF.

The V gene is TRBV27, the J gene TRBJ1-2, with TRBD1 matching 8 bases. Germline V gives CDR1 MNHEY, CDR2 SMNVEV (reference sequence). The CDR3 runs to 20 residues. The V and J ends lost 5 bases and 1 base, in that order; junction bases with no gene match: 21. The CDR3 here is CASSPTGPLVGTGINYGYTF. CDR3 bases: TGTGCCAGCAGTCCGACGGGTCCCCTAGTGGGGACAGGCATTAACTATGGCTACACCTTC.

The chain couples TRBV4-2 to TRBJ1-1; perhaps TRBD1 as D (6 bases). Germline V gene data show CDR1 as LGHNA and CDR2 as YNFKEQ. CDR3 length: 16 residues. V lost 0 bases and J 4 bases, leaving 15 bases between the germline ends. CDR3 loop: CASSQEGQSLSTEAFF. The CDR3 region has the DNA TGTGCCAGCAGCCAAGAAGGACAGTCCTTGAGCACTGAAGCTTTCTTT.

The V gene is TRBV27, the J gene TRBJ1-2, with 7 bases lining up with TRBD1. Trimming cost V 0 bases and J 6 bases; bases outside gene matches: 13. The CDR3 loop spans 17 amino acids. The germline V gene encodes CDR1 MNHEY and CDR2 SMNVEV (reference sequence). The CDR3 bases are TGTGCCAGCAGTTTATCGGGAGGACTGGGACAGTCCCATGGCTACACCTTC. Translating it yields CASSLSGGLGQSHGYTF.

The chain links TRBV11-2 to TRBJ1-1; D not resolved. V was cut by 5 bases and J by 4 bases, with 11 bases left in between. Germline CDR1 is SGHAT and CDR2 is FQNNGV. The CDR3 loop spans 13 amino acids. CDR3 in DNA: TGTGCCAGCAGCCCCAAAACGGGCACTGAAGCTTTCTTT. This gives the protein CASSPKTGTEAFF.

This chain connects TRBV28 to TRBJ1-5, with TRBD1 matching over 10 bases. Germline V gene data show CDR1 as MDHEN and CDR2 as SYDVKM. The CDR3 loop spans 13 amino acids. J was trimmed by 15 bases and V by 5 bases; bases with no gene match: 10. The CDR3 sequence: CASSLTGGTGVHF. The CDR3 nucleotides are TGTGCCAGCAGTCTTACGGGGGGGACAGGGGTGCATTTT.

CDR3 amino acids: CASSGFLGRDRNTEAFF. The DNA of the CDR3 is TGTGCCAGCAGTGGCTTTTTGGGGAGGGATAGAAACACTGAAGCTTTCTTT. The chain uses TRBV6-1 and TRBJ1-1; unclear D gene. V gave up 4 bases and J gave up 2 bases, with 20 bases separating them. CDR3 size: 17 residues. CDR1 and CDR2 from the germline V gene are MNHNS and SASEGT.

The rearrangement links TRBV2 to TRBJ2-1, with TRBD1 identical over 8 bases. Germline V gene lookup returns CDR1 SNHLY and CDR2 FYNNEI. The V gene end was trimmed by 10 bases and the J gene end by 4 bases; junction bases not matched to a gene: 6. This CDR3 is 13 amino acids long. The CDR3: CATGRQGYNEQFF. The CDR3 bases are TGTGCCACCGGCCGACAGGGGTACAATGAGCAGTTCTTC.

CDR3 coding DNA: TGTGCCAGCAGCTTAGACATCACTAGGAGGGAAAAACTGTTTTTT. Amino acids: CASSLDITRREKLFF. The chain employs TRBV7-2 and TRBJ1-4; D not certain. This CDR3 has 15 amino acids. The V end lost 1 base, the J end lost 8 bases, and 14 bases lay between the germline ends. Germline CDR1 reads SGHTA; CDR2 reads FQGNSA.

The J gene is TRBJ1-2, the V gene TRBV9, with no clear D. With 4 bases removed from V and 3 bases from J, the gap between germline ends came to 19 bases. Germline CDR1 reads SGDLS; CDR2 reads YYNGEE. The CDR3 has 16 amino acids. The CDR3 spells CASSPGFGPGDYGYTF. The CDR3 DNA sequence: TGTGCCAGCAGCCCAGGTTTTGGCCCTGGTGACTATGGCTACACCTTC.

This rearrangement joins TRBV25-1 to TRBJ2-2; D remains ambiguous. The germline V gene has CDR1 MGHDK and CDR2 SYGVNS. Trimming left V 5 bases short and J 4 bases short, with 8 bases between. The length of the CDR3 is 13 residues. The CDR3 protein is CASSKTGTGELFF. Here the CDR3 DNA reads TGTGCCAGCAGTAAGACTGGCACCGGGGAGCTGTTTTTT.

The chain recombines TRBV5-1 with TRBJ2-7; D possibly corresponds to TRBD2 (5 bases). Deletions cut 6 bases from V and 4 bases from J, with 23 bases between. Germline V lookup: CDR1 SGHRS, CDR2 YFSETQ. The length of the CDR3 is 16 residues. The CDR3 DNA reads as TGCGCCAGCACCCTTGGGCGGTTTAGCCGGGATTACGAGCAGTACTTC. Its translation is CASTLGRFSRDYEQYF. Using reference TRBV5-1 and TRBJ2-7 for the parts outside the CDR3, the full variable domain is KAGVTQTPRYLIKTRGQQVTLSCSPISGHRSVSWYQQTPGQGLQFLFEYFSETQRNKGNFPGRFSGRQFSNSRSEMNVSTLELGDSALYLCASTLGRFSRDYEQYFGPGTRLTVT.

The CDR3 coding sequence is TGTGCCAGCAGTTTATCAACAGGGGCGAACTCACCCCTCCACTTT. Translation: CASSLSTGANSPLHF. The V and J genes are TRBV27 and TRBJ1-6, with 7 bases aligning to TRBD1. The V and J ends lost 0 bases and 10 bases, in that order; junction bases with no gene match: 6. The CDR3 extends over 15 amino acids. Germline assignment: CDR1 MNHEY and CDR2 SMNVEV (reference sequence).

The rearrangement uses TRBV6-5 and TRBJ2-5, with 10 positions matching TRBD2. This CDR3 contains 15 residues. Trimming cost V 7 bases and J 4 bases; bases outside gene matches: 9. Germline V gene data show CDR1 as MNHEY and CDR2 as SVGAGI. The CDR3 loop reads CASKRSSGSAETQYF. CDR3 coding DNA: TGTGCCAGCAAACGGTCTAGCGGGAGCGCAGAGACCCAGTACTTC.

The chain couples TRBV5-8 to TRBJ2-2, with a possible D match to TRBD1 (5 bases). The CDR3 covers 15 residues. Germline V gives CDR1 SGHTS, CDR2 YDEGEE. The V gene lost 3 bases and the J gene lost 2 bases, with 11 bases spanning the gap. CDR3 bases: TGTGCCAGCAGCTCGGACATTAGAAACACCGGGGAGCTGTTTTTT. This sequence encodes CASSSDIRNTGELFF.

The chain recombines TRBV19 with TRBJ2-7; TRBD1 might be the D (6 bases). CDR1 is LNHDA, CDR2 SQIVND, per germline (reference sequence). Trimming took 1 base from V and 3 from J, leaving 13 bases between them. The CDR3 covers 15 residues. The CDR3 nucleotides read TGTGCCAGTAGTATAGGATGGTCACAGGGCTACGAGCAGTACTTC. Translated: CASSIGWSQGYEQYF.

As DNA, the CDR3 is TGTGCCAGCACTCAAACAGGGGTTTGGTGGGAGCAGTACTTC. This gives the protein CASTQTGVWWEQYF. The rearrangement links TRBV28 to TRBJ2-7; 7 bases line up with TRBD1. Unmatched junction bases numbered 13, after V lost 7 bases and J lost 7 bases. Germline-derived CDR1 and CDR2 are MDHEN and SYDVKM. The CDR3 covers 14 residues.

Concerning this clone itself: An end of the junction differs from the germline gene, which may be a read error. The J gene is TRBJ2-1, the V gene TRBV5-5; D might be TRBD1 (6 bases). There are 13 residues in the CDR3. Per the germline V gene, CDR1 is SGHKS and CDR2 is YYEKEE (reference sequence). The DNA for the CDR3 is TGTGCCAGCACCCGGACAGATTTGGATACAGAGGTCTTC. It codes for CASTRTDLDTEVF.

The V gene is TRBV7-2, the J gene TRBJ2-1; no clear D gene. Germline V CDR1 and CDR2: SGHTA, FQGNSA. V was cut by 5 bases and J by 7 bases, with 15 bases left in between. CDR3 length equals 14 residues. CDR3 protein: CASSIRITGNEQFF. In DNA, the CDR3 is TGTGCCAGCAGCATCAGGATCACTGGTAATGAGCAGTTCTTC.

This chain joins TRBV4-1 and TRBJ2-1; TRBD2 aligns across 15 bases. Germline assignment: CDR1 MGHRA and CDR2 YSYEKL. The CDR3 sequence is 19 residues long. V shed 3 bases, J shed 5 bases, and the junction held 11 bases outside the gene matches. The CDR3 sequence is CASSHLGLAGGPRNNEQFF. The CDR3 DNA sequence: TGCGCCAGCAGCCATTTGGGACTAGCGGGAGGCCCGCGGAACAATGAGCAGTTCTTC.

The V gene is TRBV4-3, the J gene TRBJ2-7; TRBD1 matches 8 bases. The CDR3 is made up of 15 amino acids. The V and J ends lost 0 bases and 5 bases, in that order; junction bases with no gene match: 6. Per germline, CDR1 LGHNA and CDR2 YSLEER. CDR3 amino acids: CASSQERAGGNEQYF. For the CDR3, the DNA is TGCGCCAGCAGCCAAGAAAGGGCAGGGGGCAACGAGCAGTACTTC.

The CDR3 is CATSGQGETQYF. For the CDR3, the DNA is TGTGCCACTAGCGGGCAGGGAGAGACCCAGTACTTC. The chain joins TRBV2 to TRBJ2-5; 8 positions match TRBD2. The germline CDR1 and CDR2 sequences are SNHLY and FYNNEI. The V segment lost 10 bases and the J segment 4 bases; nucleotides outside the gene matches: 5. This CDR3 has 12 amino acids.